Sequencing of this T cell receptor (beta chain) was carried out in a study of OX40 agonist ivuxolimab in advanced cancers. The overall study: Eligibility rules accepted prior anti-PD-1, anti-PD-L1 or anti-CTLA-4 therapy, and around 43% had some. Study-wide results and limits: The investigators did not determine what antigen specificity the expanded peripheral T cells had. The study observed clonal expansion of CD4+ and CD8+ blood T cells by week 6 at 0.1 to 3.0 mg/kg.

The CDR3 totals 16 residues. CDR1 and CDR2 (germline): SGHRS, YFSETQ. Profiling relied on immunoSEQ multiplex PCR, and the TCRdb table lists in-frame clones only, not all of them. The data hold some 80,000 clones, with 92% observed a single time. Regarding this clone: Antigen: not known. A junction end diverges from the germline sequence, so it may reflect a read error.

Sequenced material: CD4+ or CD8+ T cells sorted from blood, taken in a trial of the OX40 agonist ivuxolimab. The receptor was derived from an adult with an advanced solid tumor such as melanoma, head and neck, liver or kidney cancer. This chain connects TRBV5-1 to TRBJ2-2, with 8 bases matching TRBD2. CDR3 amino acids: CASSLIGGRNAGELFF. CDR3 bases: TGCGCCAGCAGCTTGATTGGCGGGAGGAACGCCGGGGAGCTGTTTTTT.